Listed here are 14 T cell receptor beta chains from one sample, sequenced in a study of T-cell reconstitution after alpha-beta-depleted transplantation in children. Preparing the TCRbeta library involved the use of unique molecular identifiers. MiXCR, applied by TCRdb to the PCR reads, yields one record per CDR3 protein. This table has fewer than 400,000 distinct CDR3 sequences, around 25% appearing once. Sequences were derived from PBMCs, mostly from graft donor cells, sampled 180 days after TCRalphabeta/CD19-depleted stem cell transplant. The receptor set was obtained from a male patient aged 10 to 17 who had a stem cell transplant for acute lymphoblastic leukemia, so the T cells may come from the graft donor.

This chain connects TRBV29-1 to TRBJ1-1; possible D gene TRBD1, 5 bases. In germline, CDR1 is SQVTM, CDR2 ANQGSEA. CDR3 length equals 12 residues. The ends were cut back, 5 bases at V and 12 bases at J, with 19 bases in the middle. The CDR3: CSVQQVHFAPFF. The CDR3 DNA reads TGCAGCGTTCAACAGGTCCACTTCGCTCCTTTCTTT.

V is TRBV12-3 or TRBV12-4 and J is TRBJ2-7, with TRBD2 matching over 7 bases. This CDR3 spans 15 amino acids. The V and J ends lost 6 bases and 4 bases, in that order; junction bases with no gene match: 12. DNA for the CDR3: TGTGCCAGCAGCTCCACTTACCGGCGGGGGTACGAGCAGTACTTC. Protein product: CASSSTYRRGYEQYF.

This clonotype was detected only a few times. The rearrangement uses TRBV5-1 and TRBJ2-7, with 8 bases identical to TRBD2. The CDR3 contains 14 residues. V was clipped by 4 bases and J by 12 bases; unmatched bases: 15. The V gene's germline CDR1 is SGHRS and CDR2 YFSETQ. This CDR3 reads CASSPLAVDARPYF. The CDR3 DNA reads TGCGCCAGCAGCCCACTAGCGGTCGACGCAAGACCGTACTTC. The full variable domain, with the rest looked up from reference TRBV5-1 and TRBJ2-7, is KAGVTQTPRYLIKTRGQQVTLSCSPISGHRSVSWYQQTPGQGLQFLFEYFSETQRNKGNFPGRFSGRQFSNSRSEMNVSTLELGDSALYLCASSPLAVDARPYFGPGTRLTVT.

This clonotype showed up just a few times. The genes are TRBV20-1 and TRBJ1-3; D unclear. This CDR3 spans 11 amino acids. Germline lookup yields CDR1 DFQATT and CDR2 SNEGSKA (reference sequence). Deletions cut 0 bases from V and 7 bases from J, with 4 bases between. The CDR3 sequence: CSARDLNTIYF. The CDR3 nucleotides read TGCAGTGCTAGAGATTTGAACACCATATATTTT.

This clonotype appeared a few times. V is TRBV28 and J is TRBJ2-7, with TRBD2 matching 8 bases. CDR3 size: 16 residues. The J segment lost 4 bases and the V segment lost 4 bases, leaving 12 bases of the junction unmatched. Germline V lookup: CDR1 MDHEN, CDR2 SYDVKM. Here the CDR3 DNA reads TGTGCCAGCAGTTCGCCCGGACTAGCCCCTGTTTACGAGCAGTACTTC. It specifies CASSSPGLAPVYEQYF. The entire variable domain, with the rest obtained from reference TRBV28 and TRBJ2-7, is as follows: DVKVTQSSRYLVKRTGEKVFLECVQDMDHENMFWYRQDPGLGLRLIYFSYDVKMKEKGDIPEGYSVSREKKERFSLILESASTNQTSMYLCASSSPGLAPVYEQYFGPGTRLTVT.

This clonotype has only a few counts. The rearrangement joins TRBV7-8 to TRBJ2-1, with D possibly TRBD2 on 5 matching bases. The CDR3 consists of 14 residues. Germline CDR1 is SGHVS and CDR2 is FQNEAQ. Trimming took 0 bases from V and 9 from J, leaving 12 bases between them. The CDR3 region is CASSLAGLAGEQFF. CDR3 nucleotides: TGTGCCAGCAGCTTAGCAGGTCTAGCAGGTGAGCAGTTCTTC.

The chain uses TRBV4-2 and TRBJ1-3, with D tentatively TRBD1 (6 bases). With 0 bases removed from V and 16 bases from J, the gap between germline ends came to 16 bases. Germline V gene sequence: CDR1 LGHNA, CDR2 YNFKEQ. This CDR3 comprises 13 residues. As DNA, the CDR3 is TGTGCCAGCAGCCAAGATCTCTGGACAGCCCTGTATTTT. This gives the protein CASSQDLWTALYF.

This clonotype was seen a handful of times. This chain uses TRBV6-5 with TRBJ1-3; 8 bases agree with TRBD1. CDR3 length equals 15 residues. Germline V gene sequence: CDR1 MNHEY, CDR2 SVGAGI. V was pared by 2 bases and J by 8 bases, with 8 bases of the junction left unmatched. The CDR3 sequence is CASSYHQGAFDTIYF. CDR3 in DNA: TGTGCCAGCAGTTACCATCAGGGGGCATTTGACACCATATATTTT.

This chain connects TRBV11-2 to TRBJ2-1, with D possibly called TRBD1 or TRBD2 (5 bases each). With 1 base removed from V and 6 bases from J, the gap between germline ends came to 13 bases. This CDR3 comprises 15 residues. Germline CDR1 is SGHAT and CDR2 is FQNNGV. The CDR3 sequence: CASSLAGQPINEQFF. DNA of the CDR3: TGTGCCAGCAGCTTAGCGGGGCAACCAATCAATGAGCAGTTCTTC. Full variable domain (remainder filled in from reference TRBV11-2 and TRBJ2-1): EAGVAQSPRYKIIEKRQSVAFWCNPISGHATLYWYQQILGQGPKLLIQFQNNGVVDDSQLPKDRFSAERLKGVDSTLKIQPAKLEDSAVYLCASSLAGQPINEQFFGPGTRLTVL.

This clonotype was observed a few times. The chain couples TRBV7-2 to TRBJ2-3; 7 bases fit TRBD2. The CDR3 runs 15 residues. J was trimmed by 4 bases and V by 6 bases; bases with no gene match: 10. Germline CDR1 is SGHTA and CDR2 is FQGNSA. The CDR3 DNA sequence: TGTGCCAGCAGGCGCTGGGGGGGATCGGCAGATACGCAGTATTTT. Protein: CASRRWGGSADTQYF. Full variable domain (rest looked up from reference TRBV7-2 and TRBJ2-3): GAGVSQSPSNKVTEKGKDVELRCDPISGHTALYWYRQSLGQGLEFLIYFQGNSAPDKSGLPSDRFSAERTGGSVSTLTIQRTQQEDSAVYLCASRRWGGSADTQYFGPGTRLTVL.

As to this clonotype: An end of the junction does not agree with germline; a read error may underlie this. The chain joins TRBV7-8 to TRBJ2-3, with D possibly being TRBD2 (5 bases). CDR1 is SGHVS, CDR2 FQNEAQ, per germline. This CDR3 has 17 amino acids. The CDR3 nucleotides read TGTGCCAGCAGCTCCCATCTCGAGGGTCCTAGCAAAGATACGCAGTATTTT. Encoded protein: CASSSHLEGPSKDTQYF.

This clonotype was counted between two and nine times. The chain joins TRBV12-5 to TRBJ2-3; D ambiguous. Germline V gene sequence: CDR1 LGHNT, CDR2 FRNRAP. Trimming pared 2 bases from V and 5 bases from J, leaving 8 bases between. The CDR3 spans 13 residues. The CDR3, as DNA: TGTGCTAGTGGTTTGCAACCAGAAGATACGCAGTATTTT. Its protein product is CASGLQPEDTQYF.

This chain joins TRBV29-1 and TRBJ2-5; 9 bases fit TRBD1. The CDR3 contains 17 residues. Trimming cost V 4 bases and J 2 bases; bases outside gene matches: 14. Germline assignment: CDR1 SQVTM and CDR2 ANQGSEA. CDR3 nucleotide sequence: TGCAGCGTTGCAAGAACACCCGGGACAGGGCATCAAGAGACCCAGTACTTC. Its protein product is CSVARTPGTGHQETQYF.

This clonotype was counted a few times. The chain joins TRBV24-1 to TRBJ1-5; a weak D match, TRBD1 (5 bases). V was cut by 4 bases and J by 1 base, with 7 bases left in between. This CDR3 comprises 14 residues. Per the germline V gene, CDR1 is KGHDR and CDR2 is SFDVKD. CDR3 residues: CATSDWDSNQPQHF. For the CDR3, the DNA is TGTGCCACCAGTGACTGGGACAGCAATCAGCCCCAGCATTTT.